One sample yielded the 16 T cell receptor beta chains listed below, sequenced in a study of cytotoxic CD8 clonotypes in ibrutinib-treated CLL. The data were produced by immunoSEQ multiplex PCR, yet TCRdb's version contains in-frame clones alone and is incomplete. The table shows 9,500 to 14,000 clones, with about four fifths occurring only once. The specimen was PBMCs, collected at disease progression, from a patient treated with ibrutinib. The receptors were gathered from a human donor with chronic lymphocytic leukemia.

This chain uses TRBV4-2 with TRBJ2-5; 12 bases align to TRBD2. The trim removed 4 bases at V and 2 bases at J, leaving 2 bases unmatched. The CDR3 runs 15 residues. Germline CDR1 reads LGHNA; CDR2 reads YNFKEQ. CDR3 nucleotide sequence: TGTGCCAGCAGCCTGACTAGCGGGAGTCAAGAGACCCAGTACTTC. Translating gives CASSLTSGSQETQYF.

This clone was counted once. One junction end disagrees with the germline gene, perhaps due to a read error. This sequence joins TRBV25-1 and TRBJ2-1; 11 bases are a match to TRBD1. From germline, CDR1 is MGHDK and CDR2 SYGVNS. The CDR3 is 13 residues long. The CDR3 is CASSVGTGGSLLF. The CDR3 DNA follows: TGTGCCAGCAGTGTGGGGACAGGGGGTAGCTTGCTCTTC.

The V gene is TRBV6-1, the J gene TRBJ2-1; 8 bases fit TRBD2. The CDR3 contains 16 residues. CDR1 MNHNS and CDR2 SASEGT come from the germline V gene. After removal of 2 bases from V and 8 bases from J, the junction contained 11 bases not matched to a gene. The CDR3 coding sequence is TGTGCCAGCAGTGAACAAGCGGGAGTTGTCCCGGATGAGCAGTTCTTC. Translation gives CASSEQAGVVPDEQFF.

The V call is TRBV19, the J call TRBJ1-1, with D tentatively TRBD1 (6 bases). In germline, CDR1 is LNHDA, CDR2 SQIVND (reference sequence). Trimming removed 4 bases from V and 0 bases from J, with 18 bases in between. The CDR3 consists of 17 residues. CDR3 region: CASSNPTGRGMNTEAFF. The CDR3, as DNA: TGTGCCAGTAGTAACCCGACAGGCCGCGGGATGAACACTGAAGCTTTCTTT. The whole variable domain, filled in from reference TRBV19 and TRBJ1-1, reads DGGITQSPKYLFRKEGQNVTLSCEQNLNHDAMYWYRQDPGQGLRLIYYSQIVNDFQKGDIAEGYSVSREKKESFPLTVTSAQKNPTAFYLCASSNPTGRGMNTEAFFGQGTRLTVV.

As for this clone: Sequence at one end of the junction differs from germline and may be a read error. Other DNA sequences in this sample translate to the same CDR3. For the CDR3, the DNA is TGTGCCAGCTGTGAACAGCGGCTTTCGGGTGGCTACACCTTC. Its translation: CASCEQRLSGGYTF. This chain uses TRBV2 with TRBJ1-2; D remains ambiguous. The CDR3 has 14 residues. Germline-derived CDR1 and CDR2 are SNHLY and FYNNEI.

This clone was seen more than once but under ten times. The genes are TRBV9 and TRBJ1-2; D possibly corresponds to TRBD1 (6 bases). Trimming left V 3 bases short and J 4 bases short, with 13 bases between. The CDR3 has 14 amino acids. Germline CDR1 reads SGDLS; CDR2 reads YYNGEE. The CDR3 protein is CASSGGPFGYGYTF. DNA of the CDR3: TGTGCCAGCAGCGGGGGGCCCTTTGGCTATGGCTACACCTTC.

The CDR3 here is CASSLIETQYF. The CDR3 DNA reads TGTGCCAGCTCACTGATCGAGACCCAGTACTTC. The chain employs TRBV18 and TRBJ2-5, with D uncertain. Germline CDR1 is KGHSH and CDR2 is LQKENI. The CDR3 is 11 residues long. Trimming stripped 4 bases from V and 5 bases from J, with 5 bases between.

The rearrangement links TRBV4-2 to TRBJ1-3; the D is unclear. Trimming stripped 0 bases from V and 0 bases from J, with 12 bases between. The CDR3 is 17 residues long. Germline CDR1 reads LGHNA; CDR2 reads YNFKEQ. Here the CDR3 DNA reads TGTGCCAGCAGCCAAGATCGCTGGGTGGCCTCTGGAAACACCATATATTTT. Amino acids: CASSQDRWVASGNTIYF.

The gene calls are TRBV6-6 and TRBJ1-5; weak D call: TRBD1 (6 bases). Between the trimmed V and J ends, which lost 0 bases and 3 bases, there was a span of 12 bases. From germline, CDR1 is MNHNY and CDR2 SVGAGI (reference sequence). The CDR3 totals 16 residues. The CDR3 DNA reads TGTGCCAGCAGTTACTCGATTGGACAGATCAATCAGCCCCAGCATTTT. It translates to CASSYSIGQINQPQHF.

V gene TRBV10-3 combines with J gene TRBJ1-2, with no clear D. CDR3 length equals 14 residues. Trimming stripped 0 bases from V and 6 bases from J, with 11 bases between. Germline CDR1 is ENHRY and CDR2 is SYGVKD. The CDR3 DNA reads as TGTGCCATCAGTGAGTCTCTTTTAAAGGATGGCTACACCTTC. Protein product: CAISESLLKDGYTF.

This clone was counted a few times. The chain uses TRBV5-4 and TRBJ1-3, with D possibly TRBD1 on 5 matching bases. V lost 4 bases, J lost 7 bases, and 15 bases lay in between. The CDR3 is made up of 14 amino acids. The germline CDR1 and CDR2 sequences are SGHNT and YYREEE (reference sequence). The CDR3 loop reads CASSPSDIPNTIYF. Written as DNA, the CDR3 is TGTGCCAGCAGCCCATCGGACATTCCGAACACCATATATTTT.

This rearrangement joins TRBV5-1 to TRBJ2-2, with 10 bases lining up with TRBD2. V dropped 1 base and J dropped 6; count of bases not matched to a gene: 6. Germline CDR1 SGHRS, CDR2 YFSETQ. The CDR3 is 16 amino acids. CDR3 DNA: TGCGCCAGCAGCTTGTCCCTAGCGGGAGTGGCCGGGGAGCTGTTTTTT. It is translated as CASSLSLAGVAGELFF.

The chain joins TRBV9 to TRBJ2-5; TRBD2 matches at 7 bases. The CDR3 extends over 16 amino acids. Per the germline V gene, CDR1 is SGDLS and CDR2 is YYNGEE. J gave up 2 bases and V 0 bases, and 7 bases lay outside the gene matches. CDR3 bases: TGTGCCAGCAGCGTAGATAGCGGGCGGCTTCAAGAGACCCAGTACTTC. This translates into CASSVDSGRLQETQYF.

The chain combines TRBV7-9 with TRBJ1-1; 8 nucleotides line up with TRBD1. Unmatched junction bases numbered 2, after V lost 4 bases and J lost 1 base. CDR1 is SEHNR and CDR2 is FQNEAQ in the germline V gene (reference sequence). CDR3 size: 14 residues. The CDR3 here is CASSSGQENTEAFF. The CDR3 nucleotides are TGTGCCAGCAGCTCGGGACAGGAGAACACTGAAGCTTTCTTT.

V is TRBV28 and J is TRBJ1-2; no firm D call. V lost 3 bases, J lost 6 bases, and 8 bases lay in between. The CDR3 covers 12 residues. CDR1 MDHEN and CDR2 SYDVKM come from the germline V gene. The CDR3 region has the DNA TGTGCCAGCAGTTTGGCCGGTGATGGCTACACCTTC. This sequence encodes CASSLAGDGYTF.

Worth noting for this clone: Other DNA sequences of this sample code for an identical CDR3. V and J are TRBV5-1 and TRBJ2-1, with TRBD2 identical over 11 bases. Germline V lookup: CDR1 SGHRS, CDR2 YFSETQ. The CDR3 has 18 amino acids. V was clipped by 0 bases and J by 1 base; unmatched bases: 6. The CDR3 sequence: CASSLALAGGSSYNEQFF. In DNA form, the CDR3 reads TGCGCCAGCAGCTTGGCTCTAGCGGGAGGCTCTTCCTACAATGAGCAGTTCTTC. The full variable domain, in which reference TRBV5-1 and TRBJ2-1 provide the parts outside the CDR3, is KAGVTQTPRYLIKTRGQQVTLSCSPISGHRSVSWYQQTPGQGLQFLFEYFSETQRNKGNFPGRFSGRQFSNSRSEMNVSTLELGDSALYLCASSLALAGGSSYNEQFFGPGTRLTVL.